This entry describes one TCR beta chain. What it binds is unknown. The assay was immunoSEQ multiplex PCR, and TCRdb's table has in-frame clones only and misses some. The profile shows about 2.5 million clones, around 90% of them singletons. This entry comes from a study of shared clonotypes between healthy human individuals. Germline V gives CDR1 MGHDK, CDR2 SYGVNS. Trimming removed 4 bases from V and 5 bases from J; junction bases left unmatched: 5. There are 14 residues in the CDR3. Study observations and caveats: Estimated richness was generally greater in naive than memory subsets. In contrast to clonotypes shared by all four donors, non-shared clonotypes had lower generation probabilities.

Sequencing used naive CD4+ T cells from PBMCs. Documented subset: CD45RA+ positively selected. This rearrangement joins TRBV25-1 to TRBJ2-7; the match to TRBD1 covers 10 bases. The clonotype originates from a man aged 18 to 29 in good health. Some clones in this sample may be carry-over from other donors' samples. The DNA of the CDR3 is TGTGCCAGCAGTGCGGACAGGGGGTTCGACGAGCAGTACTTC. Protein sequence: CASSADRGFDEQYF.